This TCR beta chain was identified in a study of blood T cell repertoires in COVID-19. Background on the study: From T cells, B-cell-depleted T cells, or PBMCs came the material, which was cDNA or gDNA.

How the authors handled the data: Amplification of reference gene primers provided the estimated nucleated cell counts. Method: immunoSEQ multiplex PCR; TCRdb's copy keeps in-frame clones and lacks some. The V and J calls and the clone size are those of that table, but D and trimming were determined from the DNA. This sample has about 260,000 clones; roughly 90% occur once, and the top ten carry under 4.5%. Deletions cut 0 bases from V and 3 bases from J, with 15 bases between. This CDR3 has 16 residues. Germline loops: CDR1 SGHDN, CDR2 FVKESK. The chain has TRBV14 and TRBJ2-7; D may be TRBD2 (6 bases). The sequence was obtained from a man in his fifties or sixties who had recovered from COVID-19. Sequencing was performed on peripheral blood. CDR3 sequence: CASSQDWGVTSYEQYF. The DNA for the CDR3 is TGTGCCAGCAGCCAAGATTGGGGGGTGACTAGCTACGAGCAGTACTTC.